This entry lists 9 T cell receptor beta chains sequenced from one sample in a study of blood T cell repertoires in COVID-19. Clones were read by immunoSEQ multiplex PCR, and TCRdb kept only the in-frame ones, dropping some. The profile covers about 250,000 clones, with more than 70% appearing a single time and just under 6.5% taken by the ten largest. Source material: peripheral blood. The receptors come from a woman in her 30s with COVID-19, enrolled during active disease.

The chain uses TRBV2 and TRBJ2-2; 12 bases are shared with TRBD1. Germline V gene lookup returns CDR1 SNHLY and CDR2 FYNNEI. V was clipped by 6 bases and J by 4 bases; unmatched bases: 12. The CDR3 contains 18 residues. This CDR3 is CASSGRPGQGAFTGELFF. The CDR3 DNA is TGTGCCAGCAGCGGACGTCCGGGACAGGGGGCATTCACCGGGGAGCTGTTTTTT.

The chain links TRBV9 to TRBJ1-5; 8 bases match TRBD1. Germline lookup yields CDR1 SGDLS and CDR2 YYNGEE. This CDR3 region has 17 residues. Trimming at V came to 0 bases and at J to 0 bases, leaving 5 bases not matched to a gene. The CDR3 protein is CASSVGRGPYSNQPQHF. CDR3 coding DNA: TGTGCCAGCAGCGTAGGCAGGGGGCCCTATAGCAATCAGCCCCAGCATTTT.

The CDR3 DNA is TGTGCCAGCAGGTCCCTTAAAGAGACCCAGTACTTC. It yields the protein CASRSLKETQYF. The rearrangement joins TRBV7-2 to TRBJ2-5; D is uncertain. Germline loops: CDR1 SGHTA, CDR2 FQGNSA. The V end lost 6 bases, the J end lost 3 bases, and 8 bases lay between the germline ends. CDR3 size: 12 residues.

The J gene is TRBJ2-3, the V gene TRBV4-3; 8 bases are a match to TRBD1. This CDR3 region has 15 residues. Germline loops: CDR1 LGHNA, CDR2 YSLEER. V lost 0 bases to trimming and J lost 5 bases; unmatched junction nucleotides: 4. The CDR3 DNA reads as TGCGCCAGCAGCCAAGATCAGGGGGCGCAAGATACGCAGTATTTT. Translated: CASSQDQGAQDTQYF.

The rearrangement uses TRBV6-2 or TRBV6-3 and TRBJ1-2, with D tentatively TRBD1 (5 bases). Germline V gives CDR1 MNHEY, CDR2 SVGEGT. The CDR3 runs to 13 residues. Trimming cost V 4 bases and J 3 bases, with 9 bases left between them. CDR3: CASSFRDHYGYTF. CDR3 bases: TGTGCCAGCAGTTTCAGGGATCACTATGGCTACACCTTC.

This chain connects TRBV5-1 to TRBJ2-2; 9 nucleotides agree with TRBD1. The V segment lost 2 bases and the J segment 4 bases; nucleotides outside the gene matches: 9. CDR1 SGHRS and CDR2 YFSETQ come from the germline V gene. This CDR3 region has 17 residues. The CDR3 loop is CASSFLWDRVGTGELFF. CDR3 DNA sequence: TGCGCCAGCAGCTTTCTATGGGACAGGGTAGGCACCGGGGAGCTGTTTTTT.

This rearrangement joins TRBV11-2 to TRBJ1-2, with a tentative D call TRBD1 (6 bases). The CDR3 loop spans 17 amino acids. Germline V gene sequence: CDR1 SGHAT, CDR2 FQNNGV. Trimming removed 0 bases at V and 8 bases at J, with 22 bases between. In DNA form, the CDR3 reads TGTGCCAGCAGCTTAGATTTCGGGGCAGGGGTTTCGGGAGGCTACACCTTC. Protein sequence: CASSLDFGAGVSGGYTF.

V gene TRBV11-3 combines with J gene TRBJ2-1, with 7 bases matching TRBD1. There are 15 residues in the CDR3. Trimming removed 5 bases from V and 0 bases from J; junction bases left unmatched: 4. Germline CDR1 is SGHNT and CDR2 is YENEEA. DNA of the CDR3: TGTGCCAGCAGCCGGAGACAGGGCTCCTACAATGAGCAGTTCTTC. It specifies CASSRRQGSYNEQFF.

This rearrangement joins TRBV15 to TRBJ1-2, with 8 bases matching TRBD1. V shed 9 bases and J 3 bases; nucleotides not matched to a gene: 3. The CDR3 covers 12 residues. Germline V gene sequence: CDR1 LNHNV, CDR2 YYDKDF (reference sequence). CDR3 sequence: CATGQGDYGYTF. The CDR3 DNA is TGTGCCACAGGACAGGGCGACTATGGCTACACCTTC.